Listed here are 25 T cell receptor beta chains from one sample, sequenced in a study of long-term antiretroviral therapy in people with HIV. Investigators performed immunoSEQ version v3.0 at survey level. TCRdb's table, derived via immunoSEQ multiplex PCR, lists solely in-frame clones and lacks some. The sample shows roughly 17,000 clones, approximately 81% of them seen only once. This specimen consisted of unsorted PBMCs, obtained 0.5 years after starting antiretroviral therapy. These receptors were taken from a woman aged 40 to 50 with HIV.

The chain links TRBV6-6 to TRBJ1-3; the D gene is possibly TRBD1 (5 bases). Germline V lookup: CDR1 MNHNY, CDR2 SVGAGI (reference sequence). The CDR3 loop spans 14 amino acids. V was shortened by 2 bases and J by 8 bases, with 13 bases between the two germline ends. CDR3 sequence reads: CASSYQGGSDTIYF. CDR3 sequence (DNA): TGTGCCAGCAGTTACCAGGGAGGGTCAGACACCATATATTTT.

J is TRBJ2-7 and V is TRBV6-5, with 10 bases lining up with TRBD2. Losses at the gene ends were 4 bases for V and 7 bases for J; bases not matched to a gene: 7. The CDR3 length is 14 residues. Germline values: CDR1 MNHEY, CDR2 SVGAGI. CDR3 coding DNA: TGTGCCAGCAGTTCCCTAGCGGGAGTATCGGAGCAGTACTTC. Its protein is CASSSLAGVSEQYF.

The chain links TRBV19 to TRBJ1-1; no firm D call. Deletions cut 2 bases from V and 0 bases from J, with 4 bases between. The CDR3 is 13 residues long. Germline CDR1 and CDR2: LNHDA and SQIVND (reference sequence). The CDR3 protein is CASSIWVNTEAFF. CDR3 bases: TGTGCCAGTAGTATATGGGTGAACACTGAAGCTTTCTTT.

The chain joins TRBV7-8 to TRBJ1-5; D remains ambiguous. CDR3 length: 14 residues. Germline CDR1 reads SGHVS; CDR2 reads FQNEAQ. With 6 bases removed from V and 3 bases from J, the gap between germline ends came to 12 bases. CDR3 nucleotides: TGTGCCAGCAGTTTGACCAGGCTCAATCAGCCCCAGCATTTT. Its protein is CASSLTRLNQPQHF.

The chain couples TRBV6-5 to TRBJ1-5, with TRBD1 as a possible D gene (5 bases). The V gene's germline CDR1 is MNHEY and CDR2 SVGAGI. CDR3 length: 14 amino acids. Trimming removed 0 bases at V and 2 bases at J, with 5 bases between. The CDR3 here is CASSYSGGNQPQHF. CDR3 coding DNA: TGTGCCAGCAGTTACTCAGGGGGCAATCAGCCCCAGCATTTT.

This sequence joins TRBV18 and TRBJ2-2; 7 positions match TRBD1. CDR1 and CDR2 from the germline V gene are KGHSH and LQKENI. The CDR3 is 16 residues long. V gave up 6 bases and J gave up 6 bases; unmatched junction bases: 13. DNA for the CDR3: TGTGCCAGCTCGCGGGCCACACACAGGGGAGCCGGGGAGCTGTTTTTT. Protein product: CASSRATHRGAGELFF.

The chain employs TRBV27 and TRBJ1-1; no clear D gene. CDR1 is MNHEY and CDR2 is SMNVEV in the germline V gene (reference sequence). The CDR3 runs to 14 residues. The V gene lost 5 bases and the J gene lost 1 base, with 11 bases spanning the gap. The CDR3 protein is CASSPAVRNTEAFF. The CDR3 DNA reads as TGTGCCAGCAGTCCCGCAGTGCGGAACACTGAAGCTTTCTTT.

This sequence joins TRBV4-3 and TRBJ1-2, with D maybe TRBD1 (5 bases). Trimming left V 1 base short and J 6 bases short, with 18 bases between. This CDR3 spans 16 amino acids. Germline lookup yields CDR1 LGHNA and CDR2 YSLEER. The CDR3, as DNA: TGCGCCAGCAGCCAAGCTGGGACGGTGAAAAGAGATGGCTACACCTTC. This codes for CASSQAGTVKRDGYTF.

This rearrangement joins TRBV18 to TRBJ2-1, with D maybe TRBD1 (5 bases). This CDR3 is 13 amino acids long. Looked up from germline, CDR1 is KGHSH and CDR2 is LQKENI. V was trimmed by 3 bases and J by 4 bases, leaving 7 bases between them. Written as DNA, the CDR3 is TGTGCCAGCTCACCCGCAGGGTACAATGAGCAGTTCTTC. This encodes CASSPAGYNEQFF.

This clone was observed a handful of times. The DNA for the CDR3 is TGTGCCAGCAGCGCGAATTTGAACACTGAAGCTTTCTTT. This translates into CASSANLNTEAFF. This chain joins TRBV11-3 and TRBJ1-1; D unclear. Germline lookup yields CDR1 SGHNT and CDR2 YENEEA. The CDR3 extends over 13 amino acids. Trimming shortened V by 5 bases and J by 0 bases, and 7 bases separated the two germline ends.

The gene calls are TRBV18 and TRBJ2-5; the D gene is possibly TRBD1 (6 bases). CDR1 and CDR2 from the germline V gene are KGHSH and LQKENI. The CDR3 runs to 14 residues. V dropped 5 bases and J dropped 2 bases, with 12 bases sitting between them. CDR3 in amino acids: CASSKTGVQETQYF. The CDR3 DNA follows: TGTGCCAGCTCAAAGACAGGCGTTCAAGAGACCCAGTACTTC.

The chain is built from TRBV7-8 and TRBJ2-7; TRBD1 matches 8 bases. Trimming cost V 5 bases and J 1 base; bases outside gene matches: 13. This CDR3 is 17 amino acids long. The germline gives CDR1 SGHVS, CDR2 FQNEAQ. DNA of the CDR3: TGTGCCAGCAGCCCCTCCGGACAGGGTCCCTTTTCCTACGAGCAGTACTTC. Translation gives CASSPSGQGPFSYEQYF.

V and J are TRBV7-9 and TRBJ1-1; TRBD1 might be the D (5 bases). V shed 5 bases and J shed 11 bases, with 24 bases lying between them. The CDR3 has 15 residues. Germline values: CDR1 SEHNR, CDR2 FQNEAQ (reference sequence). The CDR3 DNA reads TGTGCCAGCAGCCAGAACGCGGGACTGAGACTGAACGCTTTCTTT. Its protein product is CASSQNAGLRLNAFF.

This rearrangement joins TRBV6-1 to TRBJ1-5; no reliable D call. This CDR3 contains 12 residues. Trimming cost V 2 bases and J 13 bases, with 12 bases left between them. Germline lookup yields CDR1 MNHNS and CDR2 SASEGT. The CDR3 loop reads CASSEPHEPQHF. CDR3 nucleotides: TGTGCCAGCAGTGAACCTCATGAACCACAGCATTTT.

The V and J genes are TRBV5-1 and TRBJ2-2; weak D call: TRBD2 (6 bases). Germline V gene sequence: CDR1 SGHRS, CDR2 YFSETQ. The CDR3 extends over 14 amino acids. Trimming stripped 4 bases from V and 5 bases from J, with 12 bases between. CDR3 in DNA: TGCGCCAGCAGCCTAAACGGGGGAACCGGGGAGCTGTTTTTT. Encoded protein: CASSLNGGTGELFF.

The CDR3, as DNA: TGTGCCAGCTCAGCTAGCGATCGAATAGCGGCCTACAATGAGCAGTTCTTC. This sequence encodes CASSASDRIAAYNEQFF. The rearrangement links TRBV18 to TRBJ2-1, with D possibly being TRBD2 (6 bases). The CDR3 spans 17 residues. Per the germline V gene, CDR1 is KGHSH and CDR2 is LQKENI. The germline V and J ends were trimmed by 5 bases and 2 bases, with 19 bases remaining between them. The full variable domain, rest sourced from reference TRBV18 and TRBJ2-1, is NAGVMQNPRHLVRRRGQEARLRCSPMKGHSHVYWYRQLPEEGLKFMVYLQKENIIDESGMPKERFSAEFPKEGPSILRIQQVVRGDSAAYFCASSASDRIAAYNEQFFGPGTRLTVL.

The chain has TRBV9 and TRBJ1-1; 7 bases are a match to TRBD1. The CDR3 has 14 amino acids. After removal of 4 bases from V and 4 bases from J, the junction contained 7 bases not matched to a gene. In germline, CDR1 is SGDLS, CDR2 YYNGEE. The CDR3 coding sequence is TGTGCCAGCAGCCCTCGACAGGGAGTCACTGAAGCTTTCTTT. Translation gives CASSPRQGVTEAFF.

This chain connects TRBV6-5 to TRBJ1-5; D gene unclear. CDR1 and CDR2 (germline): MNHEY, SVGAGI. Trimming left V 5 bases short and J 5 bases short, with 10 bases between. The CDR3 extends over 13 amino acids. The CDR3 nucleotides read TGTGCCAGCAGTCGCGTCCGGGATCAGCCCCAGCATTTT. Translating it yields CASSRVRDQPQHF.

This clone was counted once. The genes are TRBV6-1 and TRBJ2-7; D is perhaps TRBD2 (5 bases). This CDR3 region has 14 residues. Germline CDR1 reads MNHNS; CDR2 reads SASEGT. Trimming left V 6 bases short and J 0 bases short, with 12 bases between. This CDR3 is CASRVAHSSYEQYF. The CDR3 coding sequence is TGTGCCAGCAGAGTAGCGCATTCCTCCTACGAGCAGTACTTC.

The rearrangement joins TRBV11-2 to TRBJ1-2; D not resolved. The CDR3 is 14 amino acids. V gave up 0 bases and J gave up 5 bases, with 10 bases separating them. From germline, CDR1 is SGHAT and CDR2 FQNNGV. In DNA, the CDR3 is TGTGCCAGCAGCTTAGAGGGCCTCCCTTATGGCTACACCTTC. This encodes CASSLEGLPYGYTF.

The genes are TRBV6-1 and TRBJ2-1, with 10 bases lining up with TRBD2. Germline CDR1 MNHNS, CDR2 SASEGT. Trimming took 4 bases from V and 4 from J; bases not matched to a gene: 7. The CDR3 totals 16 residues. CDR3 sequence: CASSVSLAGAYNEQFF. In DNA form, the CDR3 reads TGTGCCAGCAGTGTTTCTCTAGCGGGAGCTTACAATGAGCAGTTCTTC.

The gene calls are TRBV6-1 and TRBJ1-2; a weak D match, TRBD1 (5 bases). Trimming cost V 5 bases and J 5 bases, with 15 bases left between them. The germline CDR1 and CDR2 sequences are MNHNS and SASEGT. The CDR3 covers 14 residues. The CDR3 DNA sequence: TGTGCCAGCAGTCCCGGGACCGATCCTTATGGCTACACCTTC. Translation gives CASSPGTDPYGYTF.

This chain links TRBV29-1 with TRBJ2-7; a possible D gene is TRBD1 (5 bases). This CDR3 is built from 14 residues. V was shortened by 3 bases and J by 2 bases, with 14 bases between the two germline ends. Germline V lookup: CDR1 SQVTM, CDR2 ANQGSEA. Here the CDR3 reads CSVDIGREAYEQYF. The DNA of the CDR3 is TGCAGCGTTGATATCGGCAGGGAAGCCTACGAGCAGTACTTC.

V and J are TRBV19 and TRBJ1-5; D might be TRBD1 (6 bases). CDR1 is LNHDA, CDR2 SQIVND, per germline (reference sequence). Trimming cost V 4 bases and J 1 base, with 11 bases left between them. The CDR3 sequence is 15 residues long. The CDR3 nucleotides read TGTGCCAGTAGTACTCACAGGGCGAGCAATCAGCCCCAGCATTTT. This translates into CASSTHRASNQPQHF.

V and J are TRBV10-3 and TRBJ1-5, with a tentative D call TRBD1 (6 bases). This CDR3 has 13 residues. V was pared by 11 bases and J by 2 bases, with 13 bases between. Per germline, CDR1 ENHRY and CDR2 SYGVKD. Here the CDR3 reads CAVSGGGNQPQHF. The CDR3 DNA sequence: TGTGCCGTATCGGGGGGCGGCAATCAGCCCCAGCATTTT.